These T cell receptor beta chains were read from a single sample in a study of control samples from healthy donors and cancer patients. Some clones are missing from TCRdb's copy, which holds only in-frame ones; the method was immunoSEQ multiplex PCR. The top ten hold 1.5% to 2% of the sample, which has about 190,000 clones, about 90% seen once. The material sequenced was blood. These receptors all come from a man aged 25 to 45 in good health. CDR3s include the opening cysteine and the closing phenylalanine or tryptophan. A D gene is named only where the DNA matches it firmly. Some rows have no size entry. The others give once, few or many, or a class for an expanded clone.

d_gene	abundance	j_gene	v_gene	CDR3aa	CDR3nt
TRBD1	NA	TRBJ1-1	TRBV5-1	CASRTDRANTEAFF	TGCGCCAGCAGGACGGACAGGGCGAACACTGAAGCTTTCTTT
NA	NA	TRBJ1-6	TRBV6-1	CASSEGLGKVNSPLHF	TGTGCCAGCAGTGAAGGACTGGGGAAGGTTAATTCACCCCTCCACTTT
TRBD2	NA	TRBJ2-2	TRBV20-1	CSASRLAGGTGELFF	TGCAGTGCTAGTCGGCTAGCGGGGGGTACCGGGGAGCTGTTTTTT
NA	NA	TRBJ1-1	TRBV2	CASRAGQRTVEAFF	TGTGCCAGCAGGGCCGGACAGAGAACAGTTGAAGCTTTCTTT
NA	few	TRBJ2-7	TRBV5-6	CASSLGLQGPYEQYF	TGTGCCAGCAGCTTGGGCCTGCAGGGTCCCTACGAGCAGTACTTC
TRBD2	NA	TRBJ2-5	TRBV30	CAWSVLAEETQYF	TGTGCCTGGAGTGTCCTAGCGGAAGAGACCCAGTACTTC
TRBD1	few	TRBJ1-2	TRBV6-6	CASSHNWWDRESRGYTF	TGTGCCAGCAGTCACAATTGGTGGGACAGGGAATCTCGTGGCTACACCTTC
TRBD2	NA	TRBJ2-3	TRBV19	CASRDRGGLDTQYF	TGTGCCAGTAGGGACCGGGGGGGCCTCGATACGCAGTATTTT
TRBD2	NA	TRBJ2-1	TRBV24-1	CATSDPGLVFNEQFF	TGTGCCACCAGTGATCCGGGACTAGTTTTTAATGAGCAGTTCTTC
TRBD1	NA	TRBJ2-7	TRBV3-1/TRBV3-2	CASSQSGTGVEQYF	TGTGCCAGCAGCCAATCCGGGACAGGGGTCGAGCAGTACTTC
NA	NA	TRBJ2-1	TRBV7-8	CASWSTLYNEQFF	TGTGCCAGTTGGTCGACCCTCTACAATGAGCAGTTCTTC
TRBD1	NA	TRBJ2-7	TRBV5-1	CASSFSGTGYYEQYF	TGCGCCAGCAGCTTCTCCGGGACAGGGTACTACGAGCAGTACTTC
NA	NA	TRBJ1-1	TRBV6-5	CASSPGGWGTEAFF	TGTGCCAGCAGTCCGGGAGGGTGGGGCACTGAAGCTTTCTTT
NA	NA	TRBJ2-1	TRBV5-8	CASRPGGGGYNEQFF	TGTGCCAGCAGACCCGGTGGAGGGGGGTACAATGAGCAGTTCTTC
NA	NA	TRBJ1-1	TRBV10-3	CAIRINGGNTEAFF	TGTGCCATCAGGATCAACGGGGGGAACACTGAAGCTTTCTTT
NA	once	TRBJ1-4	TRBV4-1	CASSQLEKLFF	TGCGCCAGCAGCCAATTGGAAAAACTGTTTTTT
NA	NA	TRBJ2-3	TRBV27	CASSFATSTDTQYF	TGTGCCAGCAGCTTCGCGACTAGCACAGATACGCAGTATTTT
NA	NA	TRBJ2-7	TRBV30	CAWSLTGPHLEQYF	TGTGCCTGGAGTCTCACCGGGCCGCACCTCGAGCAGTACTTC
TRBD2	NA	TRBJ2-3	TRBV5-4	CASSPQLTSGGTDTQYF	TGTGCCAGCAGCCCCCAACTGACTAGCGGGGGGACAGATACGCAGTATTTT
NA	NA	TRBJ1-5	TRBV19	CASSTGPNQPQHF	TGTGCCAGTTCAACAGGGCCCAATCAGCCCCAGCATTTT
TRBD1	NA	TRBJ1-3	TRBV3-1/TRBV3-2	CASSLTGGGSGNTIYF	TGTGCCAGCAGCCTAACAGGGGGCGGATCTGGAAACACCATATATTTT
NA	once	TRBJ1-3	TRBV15	CATSSKRGFSGNTIYF	TGTGCCACCAGCTCCAAAAGAGGGTTTTCTGGAAACACCATATATTTT
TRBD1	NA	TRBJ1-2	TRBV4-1	CASSARGIYGYTF	TGCGCCAGCAGCGCCAGGGGGATCTATGGCTACACCTTC
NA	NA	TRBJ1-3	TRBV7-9	CASSLEGQISGNTIYF	TGTGCCAGCAGCTTAGAAGGCCAAATCTCTGGAAACACCATATATTTT
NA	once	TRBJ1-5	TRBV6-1	CASSEARGIQPQHF	TGTGCCAGCAGTGAGGCCAGGGGCATACAGCCCCAGCATTTT
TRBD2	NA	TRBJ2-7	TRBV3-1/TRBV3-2	CASSQDRVAGGFAGEQYF	TGTGCCAGCAGCCAAGATCGGGTAGCGGGGGGTTTCGCGGGGGAGCAGTACTTC
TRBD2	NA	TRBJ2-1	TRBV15	CATSRPSGGSANEQFF	TGTGCCACCAGCAGACCTAGCGGGGGTTCCGCCAATGAGCAGTTCTTC
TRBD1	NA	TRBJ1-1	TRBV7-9	CASSARQGANTEAFF	TGTGCCAGCAGCGCCCGACAGGGGGCGAACACTGAAGCTTTCTTT
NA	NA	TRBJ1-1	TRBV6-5	CASTGGVTEAFF	TGTGCCAGCACTGGGGGGGTGACTGAAGCTTTCTTT
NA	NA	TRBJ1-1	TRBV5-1	CASSLDRTWGVRAVNTEAFF	TGCGCCAGCAGCTTGGACAGGACCTGGGGGGTGAGGGCGGTGAACACTGAAGCTTTCTTT
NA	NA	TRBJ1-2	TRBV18	CATRTNPTYGYTF	TGTGCCACTCGAACAAATCCCACCTATGGCTACACCTTC
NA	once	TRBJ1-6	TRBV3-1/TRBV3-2	CASSQEGRSPLHF	TGTGCCAGCAGCCAAGAAGGGCGGTCACCCCTCCACTTT
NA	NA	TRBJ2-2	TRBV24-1	CATSGMKAGELFF	TGTGCCACCAGTGGTATGAAGGCCGGGGAGCTGTTTTTT
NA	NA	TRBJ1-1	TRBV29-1	CSVGNHEAFF	TGCAGCGTCGGAAACCATGAAGCTTTCTTT
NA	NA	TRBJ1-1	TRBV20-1	CSARKGTEAFF	TGCAGTGCGAGAAAGGGCACTGAAGCTTTCTTT
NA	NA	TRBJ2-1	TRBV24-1	CATSDSTESSYNEQFF	TGTGCCACCAGTGATTCAACAGAAAGCTCCTACAATGAGCAGTTCTTC
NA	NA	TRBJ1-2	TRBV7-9	CASSPDPWGAGYTF	TGTGCCAGCAGCCCGGATCCGTGGGGCGCGGGCTACACCTTC
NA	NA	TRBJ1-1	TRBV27	CASSWGGRRTEAFF	TGTGCCAGCAGTTGGGGGGGGCGAAGAACTGAAGCTTTCTTT
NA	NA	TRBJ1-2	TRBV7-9	CASSLEVVGYGYTF	TGTGCCAGCAGCTTAGAGGTGGTAGGCTATGGCTACACCTTC
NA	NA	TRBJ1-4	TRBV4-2	CASSQELGWGGEKLFF	TGTGCCAGCAGCCAAGAACTTGGGTGGGGTGGAGAAAAACTGTTTTTT
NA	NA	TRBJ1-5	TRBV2	CASSVQIGNSNQPQHF	TGTGCCAGCAGCGTACAAATCGGCAATAGCAATCAGCCCCAGCATTTT
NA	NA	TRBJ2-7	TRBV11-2	CASSPGYEQYF	TGTGCCAGCAGCCCCGGCTACGAGCAGTACTTC
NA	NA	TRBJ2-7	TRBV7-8	CASSFATGTYEQYF	TGTGCCAGCAGCTTCGCGACGGGAACCTACGAGCAGTACTTC
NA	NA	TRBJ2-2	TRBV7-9	CASSRPRGELFF	TGTGCCAGCAGCCGACCTCGGGGGGAGCTGTTTTTT
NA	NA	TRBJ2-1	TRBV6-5	CASSYSSDRSYNEQFF	TGTGCCAGCAGTTACTCGTCGGACAGATCCTACAATGAGCAGTTCTTC
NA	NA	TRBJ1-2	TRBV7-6	CASSDPGGDGYTF	TGTGCCAGCAGCGATCCTGGGGGGGATGGCTACACCTTC
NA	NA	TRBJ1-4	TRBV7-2	CASRPAGSNNEKLFF	TGTGCCAGCAGGCCGGCCGGGTCGAATAATGAAAAACTGTTTTTT
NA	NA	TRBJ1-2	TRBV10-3	CAISEPFNYGYTF	TGTGCCATCAGTGAACCATTTAACTATGGCTACACCTTC
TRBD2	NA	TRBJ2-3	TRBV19	CASKLAGGGLTTDTQYF	TGTGCCAGTAAACTAGCTGGCGGGGGGCTTACCACAGATACGCAGTATTTT
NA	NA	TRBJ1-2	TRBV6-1	CASSEIGQPSYGYTF	TGTGCCAGCAGTGAAATCGGACAGCCGTCCTATGGCTACACCTTC